A single sample is the source of the 10 T cell receptor beta chains below, sequenced in a study of shared clonotypes between healthy human individuals. Produced via immunoSEQ multiplex PCR; TCRdb's table is partial and in-frame only. The sample shows over 2 million clones, about 95% of them seen only once. The naive CD8 subset, CD45RO-negative cells positively selected for CCR7, excluded terminally differentiated effector memory CD45RA+ cells. Sequences were obtained from naive CD8+ T cells sorted from blood. These receptors were obtained from a man between 18 and 35 years old in good health.

V gene TRBV27 combines with J gene TRBJ2-1; D remains unclear. The CDR3 runs to 18 residues. V was shortened by 3 bases and J by 4 bases, with 22 bases between the two germline ends. Germline V gene lookup returns CDR1 MNHEY and CDR2 SMNVEV (reference sequence). The CDR3 spells CASSFRHPVAILYNEQFF. The DNA for the CDR3 is TGTGCCAGCAGTTTCAGACACCCTGTCGCGATCCTTTACAATGAGCAGTTCTTC.

The CDR3 DNA follows: TGTGCCAGCAGCGTCCGTCGGAAACAAGAGACCCAGTACTTC. Protein sequence: CASSVRRKQETQYF. This rearrangement joins TRBV9 to TRBJ2-5; D unresolved. Trimming shortened V by 2 bases and J by 2 bases, and 10 bases separated the two germline ends. The CDR3 consists of 14 residues. CDR1 is SGDLS, CDR2 YYNGEE, per germline.

Turning to this clone: Other nucleotide sequences in the sample specify the same CDR3. The chain uses TRBV6-5 and TRBJ2-7, with D perhaps matching TRBD1 (5 bases). Germline values: CDR1 MNHEY, CDR2 SVGAGI. The CDR3 extends over 13 amino acids. Trimming pared 2 bases from V and 1 base from J, leaving 6 bases between. The CDR3 is CASSYAGSYEQYF. CDR3 nucleotides: TGTGCCAGCAGTTACGCAGGGTCCTACGAGCAGTACTTC.

V usage is TRBV4-1 and J usage is TRBJ2-7; tentative D call: TRBD1 (5 bases). The V end was cut by 4 bases, the J end by 6 bases, with 25 bases between. This CDR3 is built from 17 residues. CDR1 is MGHRA, CDR2 YSYEKL, per germline. In DNA form, the CDR3 reads TGCGCCAGCAGCCCCCTCGGGTCTCCCGGCAGGGTATCCGAGCAGTACTTC. Protein: CASSPLGSPGRVSEQYF.

The table lists this clone with a count of one. The V gene is TRBV7-8, the J gene TRBJ1-5; D is perhaps TRBD1 (5 bases). V gave up 4 bases and J gave up 5 bases, with 12 bases separating them. This CDR3 is 14 amino acids long. Germline V CDR1 and CDR2: SGHVS, FQNEAQ. CDR3 amino acids: CASSSGKVHQPQHF. CDR3 in DNA: TGTGCCAGCAGCTCAGGGAAAGTACATCAGCCCCAGCATTTT.

The chain carries TRBV5-4 and TRBJ2-3, with D possibly being TRBD1 (6 bases). This CDR3 is 17 amino acids long. Trimming removed 4 bases from V and 4 bases from J, with 22 bases in between. The germline gives CDR1 SGHNT, CDR2 YYREEE (reference sequence). This chain's CDR3 is CASSPGQPNPAADTQYF. For the CDR3, the DNA is TGTGCCAGCAGCCCAGGACAGCCCAACCCCGCGGCAGATACGCAGTATTTT.

V usage is TRBV28 and J usage is TRBJ2-7; 7 nucleotides line up with TRBD1. This CDR3 contains 14 residues. The V gene's germline CDR1 is MDHEN and CDR2 SYDVKM. With V trimmed by 2 bases and J by 3 bases, 4 bases remained unmatched. The CDR3 DNA follows: TGTGCCAGCAGTTTAAGACAGGGTCTCTACGAGCAGTACTTC. Protein product: CASSLRQGLYEQYF.

Of note for this clone: A single base separates this from a much larger clone, so it may be a read error. Other DNA sequences from this sample encode an identical CDR3 as well. The chain carries TRBV5-4 and TRBJ2-7; D call uncertain. Germline V gene sequence: CDR1 SGHNT, CDR2 YYREEE (reference sequence). CDR3 length: 11 amino acids. Between the trimmed V and J ends, which lost 0 bases and 5 bases, there was a span of 3 bases. CDR3 protein: CASSLGHEQYF. The CDR3 bases are TGTGCCAGCAGCTTGGGCCACGAGCAGTACTTC. Full variable domain (remainder filled in from reference TRBV5-4 and TRBJ2-7): ETGVTQSPTHLIKTRGQQVTLRCSSQSGHNTVSWYQQALGQGPQFIFQYYREEENGRGNFPPRFSGLQFPNYSSELNVNALELDDSALYLCASSLGHEQYFGPGTRLTVT.

As concerns this clone: Additional DNA sequences in this sample encode the identical CDR3. The chain recombines TRBV5-1 with TRBJ2-5; 7 positions match TRBD2. The CDR3 is 15 residues long. Germline V gives CDR1 SGHRS, CDR2 YFSETQ. The junction had 5 bases not matched to a gene; V was cut back by 3 bases and J by 0 bases. CDR3: CASSWEGGYQETQYF. CDR3 in DNA: TGCGCCAGCAGCTGGGAGGGCGGGTACCAAGAGACCCAGTACTTC.

The chain joins TRBV6-6 to TRBJ2-2; TRBD2 matches 11 bases. The CDR3 has 15 amino acids. CDR1 is MNHNY and CDR2 is SVGAGI in the germline V gene (reference sequence). After removal of 5 bases from V and 4 bases from J, the junction contained 3 bases not matched to a gene. Here the CDR3 reads CASSRLAGGTGELFF. CDR3 coding DNA: TGTGCCAGCAGTCGGCTAGCGGGAGGCACCGGGGAGCTGTTTTTT.